The next 29 T cell receptor beta chains were all read from a single sample in a study of identifying expanded T cells in peripheral blood (dated by TCRdb to between 2018 and 2021). Libraries were prepared through the immunoSEQ multiplex PCR assay. TCRdb stores this immuneACCESS table with in-frame sequences only. Part of the clones is absent; in the studies checked, under half of the shortfall reflects unresolved V genes, and no reason is known for the rest. This sample is represented by some 78,000 clones; around four fifths of them were singletons. The top ten constitute about 18% of the sample. Sequencing was carried out using blood. These receptors were taken from a person aged 18 to 75 in good health.

The rearrangement uses TRBV7-9 and TRBJ2-2, with 7 bases matching TRBD1. This CDR3 is built from 18 residues. Germline V CDR1 and CDR2: SEHNR, FQNEAQ (reference sequence). After removal of 0 bases from V and 2 bases from J, the junction contained 9 bases not matched to a gene. The CDR3 loop is CASSLALTGDINTGELFF. The CDR3 coding sequence is TGTGCCAGCAGCTTAGCGCTAACAGGGGATATTAACACCGGGGAGCTGTTTTTT.

This chain connects TRBV10-3 to TRBJ2-1; D remains ambiguous. This CDR3 has 13 amino acids. Germline loops: CDR1 ENHRY, CDR2 SYGVKD. Trimming removed 8 bases from V and 0 bases from J, with 8 bases in between. CDR3 loop: CAILESSYNEQFF. For the CDR3, the DNA is TGTGCCATCCTGGAAAGCTCCTACAATGAGCAGTTCTTC.

This clone has just one count. The V gene is TRBV9, the J gene TRBJ2-7; D may be TRBD2 (6 bases). The germline V gene encodes CDR1 SGDLS and CDR2 YYNGEE. The CDR3 consists of 14 residues. V was trimmed by 7 bases and J by 6 bases, leaving 20 bases between them. CDR3 region: CASCREPMGGEQYF. The CDR3 DNA follows: TGTGCCAGCTGCCGGGAGCCGATGGGGGGCGAGCAGTACTTC. The variable domain in full, with the rest retrieved from reference TRBV9 and TRBJ2-7, is DSGVTQTPKHLITATGQRVTLRCSPRSGDLSVYWYQQSLDQGLQFLIQYYNGEERAKGNILERFSAQQFPDLHSELNLSSLELGDSALYFCASCREPMGGEQYFGPGTRLTVT.

J is TRBJ2-7 and V is TRBV7-2, with 7 positions matching TRBD1. The ends lost 7 bases at V and 7 bases at J; junction bases unmatched: 13. This CDR3 comprises 14 residues. The V gene's germline CDR1 is SGHTA and CDR2 FQGNSA. Here the CDR3 reads CASNRDSELGEQYF. CDR3 coding DNA: TGTGCCAGCAACCGGGACAGTGAACTGGGGGAGCAGTACTTC.

This clone was found once. The chain employs TRBV4-1 and TRBJ1-4; tentative D call: TRBD1 (5 bases). The germline CDR1 and CDR2 sequences are MGHRA and YSYEKL. This CDR3 contains 17 residues. V dropped 5 bases and J dropped 7 bases, with 23 bases sitting between them. CDR3 protein: CASSNPRDGRGGEKLFF. The CDR3 DNA is TGCGCCAGCAGCAACCCCCGGGACGGACGCGGTGGTGAAAAACTGTTTTTT.

This chain uses TRBV5-6 with TRBJ2-3, with 7 bases lining up with TRBD2. From germline, CDR1 is SGHDT and CDR2 YYEEEE. The ends lost 0 bases at V and 2 bases at J; junction bases unmatched: 6. This CDR3 comprises 16 residues. The CDR3 spells CASSLGVGTTTDTQYF. The CDR3 coding sequence is TGTGCCAGCAGCTTGGGGGTCGGGACTACCACAGATACGCAGTATTTT.

The chain couples TRBV4-1 to TRBJ1-4; D is unresolved. Per germline, CDR1 MGHRA and CDR2 YSYEKL. Between the trimmed V and J ends, which lost 5 bases and 5 bases, there was a span of 18 bases. The CDR3 totals 16 residues. The CDR3 sequence is CASSELLRRKNEKLFF. The CDR3 region has the DNA TGCGCCAGCAGCGAGCTTCTACGACGGAAAAATGAAAAACTGTTTTTT.

The V and J genes are TRBV19 and TRBJ2-6, with 7 bases fitting TRBD1. V dropped 5 bases and J dropped 3; count of bases not matched to a gene: 4. The CDR3 has 15 amino acids. Per germline, CDR1 LNHDA and CDR2 SQIVND (reference sequence). CDR3 nucleotide sequence: TGTGCCAGTAGTTCGTGGGACAGTGGGGCCAACGTCCTGACTTTC. The encoded protein is CASSSWDSGANVLTF.

The gene calls are TRBV6-6 and TRBJ2-1; TRBD2 is a possible D gene (6 bases). Per the germline V gene, CDR1 is MNHNY and CDR2 is SVGAGI (reference sequence). V lost 6 bases and J lost 12, with 12 bases in between. CDR3 length: 11 amino acids. This chain's CDR3 is CASSRSGLQFF. The CDR3 DNA reads as TGTGCCAGCAGCCGAAGCGGGTTGCAGTTCTTC.

With respect to this clone: Other DNA sequences in this specimen translate into the identical CDR3. This sequence joins TRBV6-5 and TRBJ2-7; D is undetermined. Trimming took 3 bases from V and 4 from J, leaving 10 bases between them. The CDR3 spans 13 residues. Germline V gives CDR1 MNHEY, CDR2 SVGAGI. CDR3 protein: CASSYLGSYEQYF. In DNA form, the CDR3 reads TGTGCCAGCAGTTATCTCGGATCGTACGAGCAGTACTTC.

The CDR3 is CASTGDREYQETQYF. As DNA, the CDR3 is TGTGCCAGCACCGGGGACAGGGAGTACCAAGAGACCCAGTACTTC. This chain uses TRBV28 with TRBJ2-5, with 9 bases that match TRBD1. Looked up from germline, CDR1 is MDHEN and CDR2 is SYDVKM. The V gene end was trimmed by 7 bases and the J gene end by 0 bases; junction bases not matched to a gene: 6. CDR3 length: 15 residues.

The chain combines TRBV7-2 with TRBJ2-4; D might be TRBD2 (5 bases). The CDR3 loop spans 15 amino acids. CDR1 is SGHTA and CDR2 is FQGNSA in the germline V gene. Trimming shortened V by 3 bases and J by 6 bases, and 15 bases separated the two germline ends. In DNA form, the CDR3 reads TGTGCCAGCAGCTTCCTCGCCCCAAGCGGAAACATTCAGTACTTC. Residues: CASSFLAPSGNIQYF.

The chain is built from TRBV5-1 and TRBJ2-5, with 8 bases lining up with TRBD2. The CDR3 spans 13 residues. Germline-derived CDR1 and CDR2 are SGHRS and YFSETQ. Germline trimming cut 4 bases from V and 4 bases from J; bases unmatched to any gene: 3. DNA for the CDR3: TGCGCCAGCAGCCGCCTAGCGGGAGAGACCCAGTACTTC. As protein: CASSRLAGETQYF.

The chain has TRBV28 and TRBJ2-3; D gene ambiguous. Trimming took off 6 bases at V and 0 bases at J, with 7 bases between the two ends. Germline CDR1 MDHEN, CDR2 SYDVKM. This CDR3 spans 13 amino acids. CDR3 sequence: CASSRTSTDTQYF. CDR3 nucleotide sequence: TGTGCCAGCAGCCGAACTAGCACAGATACGCAGTATTTT.

The table lists this clone with a count of one. The chain combines TRBV4-3 with TRBJ2-3; D may correspond to TRBD1 or TRBD2 (5 bases each). V lost 5 bases and J lost 2, with 14 bases in between. This CDR3 contains 15 residues. Germline V lookup: CDR1 LGHNA, CDR2 YSLEER. DNA for the CDR3: TGCGCCAGCAGCTCCCGGGACCATCTCACAGATACGCAGTATTTT. Amino acids: CASSSRDHLTDTQYF.

V usage is TRBV4-1 and J usage is TRBJ1-2; D remains ambiguous. V was shortened by 4 bases and J by 4 bases, with 16 bases between the two germline ends. Germline V CDR1 and CDR2: MGHRA, YSYEKL. This CDR3 has 15 amino acids. The CDR3 sequence is CASSLSYPVPYGYTF. The CDR3 DNA sequence: TGCGCCAGCAGCCTCTCTTACCCCGTCCCCTATGGCTACACCTTC.

The chain couples TRBV7-3 to TRBJ2-1; D call uncertain. The CDR3 length is 15 residues. Deletions cut 2 bases from V and 0 bases from J, with 8 bases between. Germline V gives CDR1 SGHTA, CDR2 FQGTGA. The DNA for the CDR3 is TGTGCCAGCAGCTTAGCGGTAAGCTCCTACAATGAGCAGTTCTTC. Amino acid sequence: CASSLAVSSYNEQFF.

The genes are TRBV11-2 and TRBJ2-1; D may correspond to TRBD1 or TRBD2 (5 bases each). The CDR3 consists of 16 residues. Germline-derived CDR1 and CDR2 are SGHAT and FQNNGV. V lost 0 bases, J lost 8 bases, and 17 bases lay in between. The CDR3 spells CASSLEDWDARHEQFF. The CDR3 coding sequence is TGTGCCAGCAGCTTAGAAGATTGGGACGCGAGGCATGAGCAGTTCTTC.

V usage is TRBV4-3 and J usage is TRBJ2-7; weak D call: TRBD2 (5 bases). The CDR3 is 13 amino acids. V lost 3 bases and J 5 bases, leaving 11 bases between the germline ends. Germline assignment: CDR1 LGHNA and CDR2 YSLEER. The CDR3 spells CASSQLLGNEQYF. In DNA form, the CDR3 reads TGCGCCAGCAGCCAGCTACTAGGAAACGAGCAGTACTTC.

This clone was detected only a few times. The V call is TRBV10-2, the J call TRBJ1-5; the D gene is possibly TRBD1 (6 bases). The CDR3 has 14 residues. CDR1 and CDR2 (germline): WSHSY, SAAADI. Trimming cost V 6 bases and J 3 bases, with 12 bases left between them. The CDR3 here is CASSVDRHNQPQHF. DNA of the CDR3: TGCGCCAGCAGCGTGGACAGACACAATCAGCCCCAGCATTTT.

This chain connects TRBV28 to TRBJ2-7; TRBD2 agrees at 12 bases. The germline V gene encodes CDR1 MDHEN and CDR2 SYDVKM. Trimming removed 2 bases from V and 8 bases from J; junction bases left unmatched: 7. This CDR3 has 15 residues. The CDR3: CASSLPTSGSHQQYF. The CDR3 DNA follows: TGTGCCAGCAGTTTACCGACTAGCGGGAGTCATCAGCAGTACTTC.

The V call is TRBV5-4, the J call TRBJ2-3; TRBD1 matches at 7 bases. The CDR3 contains 14 residues. The germline V gene encodes CDR1 SGHNT and CDR2 YYREEE (reference sequence). With V trimmed by 3 bases and J by 4 bases, 5 bases remained unmatched. CDR3 amino acids: CASSWGQSPDTQYF. The CDR3 nucleotides are TGTGCCAGCAGCTGGGGACAGTCCCCAGATACGCAGTATTTT. The full variable domain, with the rest looked up from reference TRBV5-4 and TRBJ2-3, is ETGVTQSPTHLIKTRGQQVTLRCSSQSGHNTVSWYQQALGQGPQFIFQYYREEENGRGNFPPRFSGLQFPNYSSELNVNALELDDSALYLCASSWGQSPDTQYFGPGTRLTVL.

CDR3 bases: TGTGCCAGCAGCATCGACAGGGATGCCTACAATGAGCAGTTCTTC. It yields the protein CASSIDRDAYNEQFF. This chain links TRBV5-4 with TRBJ2-1; TRBD1 matches at 7 bases. The CDR3 has 15 amino acids. Germline CDR1 SGHNT, CDR2 YYREEE (reference sequence). The V gene end was trimmed by 4 bases and the J gene end by 2 bases; junction bases not matched to a gene: 6. Supplemented by reference TRBV5-4 and TRBJ2-1, the full variable domain reads ETGVTQSPTHLIKTRGQQVTLRCSSQSGHNTVSWYQQALGQGPQFIFQYYREEENGRGNFPPRFSGLQFPNYSSELNVNALELDDSALYLCASSIDRDAYNEQFFGPGTRLTVL.

This clone was picked up a small number of times. The CDR3 nucleotides read TGTGCCAGCAGCTTGGGGGATTCGTGGAACACAGATACGCAGTATTTT. It yields the protein CASSLGDSWNTDTQYF. The chain carries TRBV7-9 and TRBJ2-3, with D possibly being TRBD1 or TRBD2 (5 bases each). The CDR3 is made up of 16 amino acids. Germline CDR1 SEHNR, CDR2 FQNEAQ (reference sequence). Trimming left V 3 bases short and J 2 bases short, with 15 bases between. Full variable domain (remainder filled in from reference TRBV7-9 and TRBJ2-3): DTGVSQNPRHKITKRGQNVTFRCDPISEHNRLYWYRQTLGQGPEFLTYFQNEAQLEKSRLLSDRFSAERPKGSFSTLEIQRTEQGDSAMYLCASSLGDSWNTDTQYFGPGTRLTVL.

V usage is TRBV5-4 and J usage is TRBJ2-3, with a weak D call TRBD2 (5 bases). Trimming removed 1 base at V and 4 bases at J, with 10 bases between. CDR1 is SGHNT and CDR2 is YYREEE in the germline V gene (reference sequence). The length of the CDR3 is 14 residues. Here the CDR3 DNA reads TGTGCCAGCAGCTTGTCTCGGGGTTCAGATACGCAGTATTTT. This gives the protein CASSLSRGSDTQYF.

V and J are TRBV6-5 and TRBJ1-5; possible D gene TRBD1, 6 bases. Germline V CDR1 and CDR2: MNHEY, SVGAGI. The CDR3 sequence is 14 residues long. The germline V and J ends were trimmed by 6 bases and 2 bases, with 11 bases remaining between them. The CDR3 DNA reads as TGTGCCAGCAGGTACAGGGATGGCAATCAGCCCCAGCATTTT. Protein sequence: CASRYRDGNQPQHF.

This rearrangement joins TRBV19 to TRBJ2-2; 8 bases match TRBD2. This CDR3 spans 14 amino acids. CDR1 and CDR2 from the germline V gene are LNHDA and SQIVND (reference sequence). The V gene end was trimmed by 8 bases and the J gene end by 4 bases; junction bases not matched to a gene: 6. Written as DNA, the CDR3 is TGTGCCAGTCAGGGACTAGTTCGCACCGGGGAGCTGTTTTTT. Protein product: CASQGLVRTGELFF. Full variable domain (rest looked up from reference TRBV19 and TRBJ2-2): DGGITQSPKYLFRKEGQNVTLSCEQNLNHDAMYWYRQDPGQGLRLIYYSQIVNDFQKGDIAEGYSVSREKKESFPLTVTSAQKNPTAFYLCASQGLVRTGELFFGEGSRLTVL.

The chain is built from TRBV19 and TRBJ2-1; 14 bases are a match to TRBD2. The CDR3 totals 19 residues. Germline CDR1 is LNHDA and CDR2 is SQIVND (reference sequence). Trimming removed 7 bases from V and 1 base from J; junction bases left unmatched: 12. DNA of the CDR3: TGTGCCAGTAACCGCCGGGGACTAGCGGGAGTCGGGTCCTACAATGAGCAGTTCTTC. Encoded protein: CASNRRGLAGVGSYNEQFF.

The gene calls are TRBV5-1 and TRBJ1-5; D perhaps matches TRBD1 (6 bases). V was pared by 4 bases and J by 5 bases, with 13 bases between. The CDR3 loop spans 14 amino acids. Germline CDR1 is SGHRS and CDR2 is YFSETQ. CDR3 loop: CASSPDRRDQPQHF. In nucleotides, the CDR3 is TGCGCCAGCAGCCCTGACAGGAGAGATCAGCCCCAGCATTTT.